Sequencing of this T cell receptor beta chain was carried out in a study of cytomegalovirus exposure and HLA in healthy donors. Study at large: Unique TCRs numbering approximately 81 million, obtained from HLA-typed donors, made up an early data release. Overall study results and limits: The productive fraction for most TCR beta V segments was about 90% or about 30% in an earlier analysis. Presence/absence analyses assumed roughly uniform sequencing depth across donors.

As to this clone: Antigen: not known.

Germline-derived CDR1 and CDR2 are MDHEN and SYDVKM. The CDR3 loop spans 14 amino acids. Deletions cut 6 bases from V and 1 base from J, with 10 bases between. The study ran its PCR with 60 Vbeta and 13 Jbeta primers. Assay used: immunoSEQ multiplex PCR; TCRdb lists only in-frame clones, some missing. The sample lists about 160,000 clones, 82% occurring once. This TCR came from a girl aged 5-17 years in good health and CMV-seropositive. The rearrangement links TRBV28 to TRBJ1-5, with D uncertain. The specimen sequenced was PBMCs. The CDR3 DNA follows: TGTGCCAGCAGGGCTGGGGAGAGCAATCAGCCCCAGCATTTT. This encodes CASRAGESNQPQHF. Based on the CDR3 plus reference TRBV28 and TRBJ1-5, the full variable domain is DVKVTQSSRYLVKRTGEKVFLECVQDMDHENMFWYRQDPGLGLRLIYFSYDVKMKEKGDIPEGYSVSREKKERFSLILESASTNQTSMYLCASRAGESNQPQHFGDGTRLSIL.